One T cell receptor (beta chain) is described in this entry. The clone's antigen remains unknown. No base qualities exist here, and no much larger clone lies one base off it. The CDR3 has 18 amino acids, counting the end cysteine and phenylalanine. CDR3 DNA only is kept here, 54 bases in frame from base 1. Taken from the germline V gene (reference sequence), the CDR1 and CDR2 loops are LGHDT and YNNKEL. The V and J ends are trimmed by 3 bases and 0 bases, leaving 18 bases between them. This sample was taken from a study of blood T cell repertoires in COVID-19 (dated by TCRdb to between 2020 and 2021). Background for the entire study: Samples covering the acute and convalescent phases of COVID-19 were provided by collaborators in the United States, Italy and Spain. The prospective study material was composed of cDNA or gDNA derived from T cells, B-cell-depleted T cells, or PBMCs. The dataset comprised deeply sampled blood TCRbeta repertoires from subjects exposed to, actively infected with, or recovered from COVID-19. A freely available public database, intended as a resource for researchers studying the immune response to SARS-CoV-2, is where the repertoires were released. Samples came from the ongoing ImmuneRACE study (first 160 participants) plus 1,254 subjects from 6 global collaborators. Nearly every sample came with metadata listing a de-identified subject ID, COVID-19 status, age in years and sex. Where available, HLA class I and class II types were obtained from metadata supplied by the sample provider rather than from assay-based typing.

TCRbeta CDR3 regions were amplified from genomic DNA using the immunoSEQ Assay, a bias-controlled multiplex PCR. Under the source paper's analysis protocol: The number of nucleated cells in each sample was estimated from the amplification of reference gene primers within the assay. Sequence reads were collapsed and filtered to measure the absolute abundance of every unique TCRbeta CDR3 rearrangement. For each sample, productive Simpson clonality was calculated as the square root of Simpson's diversity index over productive rearrangements. In TCRdb, the immuneACCESS table is reduced to in-frame sequences with V and J assigned. These tables do not hold every clone; where another copy was compared, an unresolved V gene accounts for under half, and the others remain unexplained. Clone size and V and J calls were adopted from that table, with D and trimming inferred from the DNA. The sample contains over 95,000 clones, roughly 81% of them found a single time. Of the sample, 8% to 13% falls within the top ten clones.

The collaborating institutions used their own protocols to collect whole blood in K2EDTA tubes. Collaborator samples were shipped for TCRbeta analysis as frozen whole blood, isolated PBMCs, or DNA extracted from either sample type. Study-wide findings and limitations: Clinical and demographic metadata were provided uncurated, with the amount varying by source and participant.

Sequenced: peripheral blood. The sequence links TRBV3-1 (or the pseudogene TRBV3-2) to TRBJ1-3; matching of 5 bases hints at TRBD1 as the D gene. The sequence was collected from a human donor in a cohort sampled during active COVID-19. The DNA reads TGTGCCAGCAGCCAGCCCCGACAGCCCAATTTCTCTGGAAACACCATATATTTT. This sequence encodes CASSQPRQPNFSGNTIYF.